This T cell receptor beta chain derives from a study of blood T cell repertoires in COVID-19. Across the study: From the United States, Italy and Spain came samples of acute and convalescent COVID-19. Sample material is recorded as cDNA or gDNA derived from T cells, B-cell-depleted T cells, or PBMCs.

This clone was observed a single time. The table came from immunoSEQ multiplex PCR; TCRdb's copy has only in-frame clones and leaves some out. The table shows about 430,000 clones, with approximately 91% occurring only once. This TCR was recovered from a woman aged 18-35 years who had been exposed to COVID-19. The sample taken for sequencing was PBMCs or T cells enriched from blood (not recorded which).

This chain's CDR3 is CASSTGLAGSYEQYF. DNA for the CDR3: TGCGCCAGCAGTACAGGACTAGCGGGCTCCTACGAGCAGTACTTC. The V and J genes are TRBV10-2 and TRBJ2-7; TRBD2 agrees at 11 bases. V was pared by 5 bases and J by 0 bases, with 3 bases of the junction left unmatched. Germline V gene data show CDR1 as WSHSY and CDR2 as SAAADI. The CDR3 loop spans 15 amino acids.